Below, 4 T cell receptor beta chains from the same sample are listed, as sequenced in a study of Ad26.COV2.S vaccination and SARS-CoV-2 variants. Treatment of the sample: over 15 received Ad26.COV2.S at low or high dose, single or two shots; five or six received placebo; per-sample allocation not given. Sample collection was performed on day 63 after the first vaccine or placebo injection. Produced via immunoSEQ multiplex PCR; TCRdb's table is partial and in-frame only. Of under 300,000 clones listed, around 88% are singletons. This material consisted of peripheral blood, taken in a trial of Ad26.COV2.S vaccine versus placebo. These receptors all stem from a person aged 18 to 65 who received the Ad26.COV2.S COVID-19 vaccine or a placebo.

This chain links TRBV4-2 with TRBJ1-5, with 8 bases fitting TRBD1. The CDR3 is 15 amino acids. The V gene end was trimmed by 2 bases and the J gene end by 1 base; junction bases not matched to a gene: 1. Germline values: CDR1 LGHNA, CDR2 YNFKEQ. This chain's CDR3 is CASSQRQGSNQPQHF. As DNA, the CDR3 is TGTGCCAGCAGCCAACGACAGGGGAGCAATCAGCCCCAGCATTTT.

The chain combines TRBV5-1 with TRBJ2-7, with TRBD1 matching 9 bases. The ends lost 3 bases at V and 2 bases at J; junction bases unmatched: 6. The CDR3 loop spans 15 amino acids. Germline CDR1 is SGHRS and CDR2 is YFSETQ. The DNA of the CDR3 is TGCGCCAGCAGCTATCGGGACAGGGAACCCTACGAGCAGTACTTC. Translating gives CASSYRDREPYEQYF.

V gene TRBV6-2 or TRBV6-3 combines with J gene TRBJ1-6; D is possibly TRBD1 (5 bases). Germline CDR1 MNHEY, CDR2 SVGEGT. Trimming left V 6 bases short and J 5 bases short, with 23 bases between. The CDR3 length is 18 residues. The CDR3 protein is CASSPPRGGILNNSPLHF. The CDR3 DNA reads TGTGCCAGCAGCCCTCCCCGGGGGGGGATTTTAAATAATTCACCCCTCCACTTT.

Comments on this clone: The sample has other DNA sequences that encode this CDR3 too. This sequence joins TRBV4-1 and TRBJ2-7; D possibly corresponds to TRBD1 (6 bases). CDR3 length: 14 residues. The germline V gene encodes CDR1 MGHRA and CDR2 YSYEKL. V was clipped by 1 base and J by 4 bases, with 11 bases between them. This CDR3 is CASSQVTGLYEQYF. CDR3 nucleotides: TGCGCCAGCAGCCAAGTAACAGGGTTGTACGAGCAGTACTTC.